What follows is one T cell receptor beta chain and its context. V was cut by 3 bases and J by 6 bases, with 26 bases left in between. There are 18 residues in the CDR3. CDR1 and CDR2 (germline): SEHNR, FQNEAQ (reference sequence). This entry is derived from a study of T cell changes during pregnancy in multiple sclerosis. TCRdb's table, derived via immunoSEQ multiplex PCR, lists solely in-frame clones and lacks some. Counted here are tens of thousands of clones, about 91% occurring once; the ten biggest clones make up approximately 0.99%. The sample consisted of peripheral blood, taken before pregnancy. The gene calls are TRBV7-9 and TRBJ1-1, with D maybe TRBD1 (6 bases). The source of this sequence is a female donor with multiple sclerosis, enrolled in a pregnancy study. As DNA, the CDR3 is TGTGCCAGCAGCTTGTGGGGGAAAATTGGGGGCGTAAAGCCTGAAGCTTTCTTT. This translates into CASSLWGKIGGVKPEAFF.